The clone carrying this T cell receptor beta chain was seen ten or more times. What it binds is unknown. Relative to the germline gene, one junction end is altered; a read error may explain this. The record originates from a study of CD8 T cells in ankylosing spondylitis. TCRdb passed the 5' RACE reads through MiXCR, listing each CDR3 protein once. The sample yields some 130,000 distinct CDR3 sequences, 6% to 8% seen once. The study's findings and limits: Disease-associated clones were CD8+ and fairly uncommon in peripheral blood.

Sequencing used blood, either unsorted or a sorted T cell fraction (not recorded which). The receptor comes from a female donor with ankylosing spondylitis or in good health (not recorded which).

The CDR3 here is CASSQGGSSQPQHF. CDR3 in DNA: TGTGCCAGCAGTCAGGGGGGGAGCAGTCAGCCCCAGCATTTT. This chain links TRBV28 with TRBJ1-5; TRBD1 matches at 7 bases. This CDR3 region has 14 residues. Germline-derived CDR1 and CDR2 are MDHEN and SYDVKM.